The 23 T cell receptor beta chains reported below all come from one sample, sequenced in a study of cytomegalovirus exposure and HLA in healthy donors. The study ran its PCR with 60 Vbeta and 13 Jbeta primers. Method: immunoSEQ multiplex PCR; TCRdb's copy keeps in-frame clones and lacks some. Altogether roughly 140,000 clones are present, 55% to 85% being singletons, with the ten largest covering approximately 2%. Sequenced sample: PBMCs. The receptors were sampled from a man in his forties or fifties in good health and CMV-seronegative.

CDR3 sequence (DNA): TGTGCCAGCAGCTCCGGACAGTACAATCAGCCCCAGCATTTT. This gives the protein CASSSGQYNQPQHF. The chain recombines TRBV7-9 with TRBJ1-5; possibly TRBD1 for D (6 bases). Germline V lookup: CDR1 SEHNR, CDR2 FQNEAQ (reference sequence). Trimming removed 4 bases at V and 3 bases at J, with 10 bases between. CDR3 length: 14 amino acids.

CDR3 DNA sequence: TGTGCCAGCAGCGTAGACGGAACTACCTCTGGAAACACCATATATTTT. This translates into CASSVDGTTSGNTIYF. The genes are TRBV9 and TRBJ1-3; D unclear. Germline CDR1 is SGDLS and CDR2 is YYNGEE. With 0 bases removed from V and 0 bases from J, the gap between germline ends came to 10 bases. The CDR3 loop spans 16 amino acids.

The genes are TRBV4-3 and TRBJ2-3; 7 positions agree with TRBD2. Germline V gene lookup returns CDR1 LGHNA and CDR2 YSLEER. The V segment lost 0 bases and the J segment 0 bases; nucleotides outside the gene matches: 6. This CDR3 region has 17 residues. CDR3 sequence: CASSQDRDYASTDTQYF. For the CDR3, the DNA is TGCGCCAGCAGCCAAGATAGGGACTACGCTAGCACAGATACGCAGTATTTT.

The chain links TRBV9 to TRBJ1-2; 10 nucleotides align to TRBD1. Germline CDR1 and CDR2: SGDLS and YYNGEE. The length of the CDR3 is 15 residues. V trimming: 1 base; J trimming: 7 bases; junction bases outside the gene matches: 7. The CDR3 DNA follows: TGTGCCAGCAGCGTAACTTGGGACAGGGGATGTGGCTACACCTTC. Translation gives CASSVTWDRGCGYTF.

The rearrangement joins TRBV9 to TRBJ2-1, with 7 bases that match TRBD1. This CDR3 is 15 amino acids long. Germline lookup yields CDR1 SGDLS and CDR2 YYNGEE. V gave up 2 bases and J gave up 4 bases; unmatched junction bases: 6. In DNA form, the CDR3 reads TGTGCCAGCAGCGTTATGGGGACAGATTACAATGAGCAGTTCTTC. Protein product: CASSVMGTDYNEQFF.

The chain links TRBV7-7 to TRBJ2-3, with 14 bases that match TRBD2. CDR3 size: 17 residues. The germline V gene has CDR1 SSHAT and CDR2 FNYEAQ (reference sequence). V lost 5 bases, J lost 6 bases, and 10 bases stayed unmatched. The CDR3 region is CASSLGTSGGLKDTQYF. The CDR3 DNA sequence: TGTGCCAGCAGCCTGGGGACTAGCGGGGGCCTAAAGGATACGCAGTATTTT.

The gene calls are TRBV7-9 and TRBJ2-1; 7 nucleotides match TRBD2. Trimming took 5 bases from V and 5 from J; bases not matched to a gene: 9. CDR1 is SEHNR, CDR2 FQNEAQ, per germline (reference sequence). This CDR3 contains 15 residues. The CDR3 spells CASSPRGVPHNEQFF. CDR3 nucleotide sequence: TGTGCCAGCAGCCCCCGGGGGGTCCCCCACAATGAGCAGTTCTTC.

Of note for this clone: The germline gene is not matched at one end of the junction; a read error may be the cause. The J gene is TRBJ2-5, the V gene TRBV15, with D perhaps TRBD2 (5 bases). The germline CDR1 and CDR2 sequences are LNHNV and YYDKDF (reference sequence). This CDR3 is 15 amino acids long. In DNA form, the CDR3 reads TGTGCAACCAGCAGAGATCGTGAGGGTACCGGGACCCAGTACTTC. As protein: CATSRDREGTGTQYF.

For this clone: The same CDR3 also results from other DNA sequences found in this sample. The rearrangement uses TRBV2 and TRBJ1-2; D is undetermined. CDR3 length: 11 residues. Germline CDR1 reads SNHLY; CDR2 reads FYNNEI. The ends were cut back, 4 bases at V and 8 bases at J, with 8 bases in the middle. The CDR3 region has the DNA TGTGCCAGCAGTGCCGGAGGCGGCTACACCTTC. This translates into CASSAGGGYTF.

This clone was observed once. The V gene is TRBV5-1, the J gene TRBJ1-2; 7 positions match TRBD1. CDR3 length: 14 residues. Per the germline V gene, CDR1 is SGHRS and CDR2 is YFSETQ. V was pared by 5 bases and J by 3 bases, with 7 bases of the junction left unmatched. The CDR3 nucleotides read TGCGCCAGCAGTGGGACAGCTTCGCACTATGGCTACACCTTC. Protein product: CASSGTASHYGYTF.

This chain uses TRBV5-4 with TRBJ1-5; unclear D gene. CDR1 is SGHNT and CDR2 is YYREEE in the germline V gene (reference sequence). Deletions cut 4 bases from V and 2 bases from J, with 16 bases between. This CDR3 is built from 16 residues. The CDR3 DNA reads TGTGCCAGCAGCCGTGGCGGCCCGTCCGGCAATCAGCCCCAGCATTTT. It specifies CASSRGGPSGNQPQHF.

The rearrangement uses TRBV5-1 and TRBJ1-1, with D maybe TRBD1 (6 bases). Trimming removed 0 bases at V and 11 bases at J, with 11 bases between. This CDR3 contains 12 residues. Germline loops: CDR1 SGHRS, CDR2 YFSETQ. The CDR3 spells CASSLERQVAFF. In DNA, the CDR3 is TGCGCCAGCAGCTTGGAGAGACAGGTGGCTTTCTTT. The entire variable domain, with the rest obtained from reference TRBV5-1 and TRBJ1-1, is as follows: KAGVTQTPRYLIKTRGQQVTLSCSPISGHRSVSWYQQTPGQGLQFLFEYFSETQRNKGNFPGRFSGRQFSNSRSEMNVSTLELGDSALYLCASSLERQVAFFGQGTRLTVV.

This clone was detected once. The V call is TRBV6-6, the J call TRBJ2-1; 11 nucleotides match TRBD2. J lost 4 bases, V lost 0 bases, and 2 bases had no gene match. CDR3 size: 16 residues. Germline V gene lookup returns CDR1 MNHNY and CDR2 SVGAGI (reference sequence). The CDR3 loop is CASSYSASGGYNEQFF. In nucleotides, the CDR3 is TGTGCCAGCAGTTACTCAGCTAGCGGGGGGTACAATGAGCAGTTCTTC.

This clone was counted once. The chain uses TRBV10-3 and TRBJ2-7; possibly TRBD2 for D (6 bases). The CDR3 totals 13 residues. Trimming removed 10 bases from V and 1 base from J, with 14 bases in between. From germline, CDR1 is ENHRY and CDR2 SYGVKD. CDR3 DNA sequence: TGTGCCACCGGGAGTACAGCATCCTACGAGCAGTACTTC. It codes for CATGSTASYEQYF.

This clone was picked up one time. This sequence joins TRBV4-1 and TRBJ1-3; no definite D call. Germline V CDR1 and CDR2: MGHRA, YSYEKL. With 1 base removed from V and 5 bases from J, the gap between germline ends came to 18 bases. This CDR3 contains 17 residues. CDR3 region: CASSQAQERELRNTIYF. In DNA form, the CDR3 reads TGCGCCAGCAGCCAAGCCCAAGAGAGGGAACTAAGAAACACCATATATTTT.

About this clone: The germline gene is not matched at one end of the junction; a read error may be the cause. The CDR3: CASRGGQCGYPF. The CDR3 region has the DNA TGTGCCAGTAGAGGAGGACAGTGTGGCTACCCCTTC. This sequence joins TRBV19 and TRBJ1-2, with a possible D match to TRBD1 (6 bases). From germline, CDR1 is LNHDA and CDR2 SQIVND (reference sequence). The CDR3 loop spans 12 amino acids. The whole variable domain, remainder taken from reference TRBV19 and TRBJ1-2, is DGGITQSPKYLFRKEGQNVTLSCEQNLNHDAMYWYRQDPGQGLRLIYYSQIVNDFQKGDIAEGYSVSREKKESFPLTVTSAQKNPTAFYLCASRGGQCGYPFGSGTRLTVV.

This clone was seen a single time. J is TRBJ2-1 and V is TRBV9, with 12 bases matching TRBD1. CDR3 size: 15 residues. Germline CDR1 is SGDLS and CDR2 is YYNGEE. Trimming removed 0 bases from V and 8 bases from J; junction bases left unmatched: 3. CDR3 nucleotides: TGTGCCAGCAGCGTAGCCGGGACAGGGGGCGATGAGCAGTTCTTC. As protein: CASSVAGTGGDEQFF.

This clone came up a few times. The same CDR3 is also encoded by other DNA sequences in this sample. The rearrangement joins TRBV15 to TRBJ2-7, with D possibly being TRBD2 (5 bases). The CDR3 has 13 residues. The germline V gene has CDR1 LNHNV and CDR2 YYDKDF (reference sequence). V was pared by 0 bases and J by 3 bases, with 6 bases between. The DNA for the CDR3 is TGTGCCACCAGCAGAGATCGGGGCTACGAGCAGTACTTC. It codes for CATSRDRGYEQYF.

The chain carries TRBV19 and TRBJ1-2; D is undetermined. This CDR3 contains 18 residues. V lost 4 bases and J lost 4, with 25 bases in between. The germline CDR1 and CDR2 sequences are LNHDA and SQIVND (reference sequence). The CDR3 region is CASSTQIPHPAFLYGYTF. The CDR3 DNA reads TGTGCCAGTAGTACTCAGATACCTCATCCCGCTTTTCTCTATGGCTACACCTTC.

This rearrangement joins TRBV4-1 to TRBJ1-2; TRBD1 agrees at 9 bases. This CDR3 is 14 amino acids long. Germline values: CDR1 MGHRA, CDR2 YSYEKL. Trimming at V came to 3 bases and at J to 3 bases, leaving 2 bases not matched to a gene. The CDR3 DNA reads TGCGCCAGCAGCCATGGGACAGGGTACTATGGCTACACCTTC. Amino acid sequence: CASSHGTGYYGYTF.

This clone was detected once. This rearrangement joins TRBV15 to TRBJ2-1; 7 bases fit TRBD1. This CDR3 is built from 15 residues. Losses at the gene ends were 1 base for V and 0 bases for J; bases not matched to a gene: 0. CDR1 is LNHNV and CDR2 is YYDKDF in the germline V gene (reference sequence). This CDR3 is CATSRGDSSYNEQFF. The CDR3 nucleotides are TGTGCCACCAGCAGAGGGGACAGCTCCTACAATGAGCAGTTCTTC. Looking up the rest from reference TRBV15 and TRBJ2-1 gives the full variable domain: DAMVIQNPRYQVTQFGKPVTLSCSQTLNHNVMYWYQQKSSQAPKLLFHYYDKDFNNEADTPDNFQSRRPNTSFCFLDIRSPGLGDTAMYLCATSRGDSSYNEQFFGPGTRLTVL.

The chain is built from TRBV5-1 and TRBJ1-1; D may be TRBD1 (6 bases). CDR1 SGHRS and CDR2 YFSETQ come from the germline V gene. The germline V and J ends were trimmed by 5 bases and 4 bases, with 18 bases remaining between them. This CDR3 is built from 15 residues. CDR3 nucleotides: TGCGCCAGCAGTTTAGCAGGGGTTGGCGGCACTGAAGCTTTCTTT. Protein sequence: CASSLAGVGGTEAFF. Looking up the rest from reference TRBV5-1 and TRBJ1-1 gives the full variable domain: KAGVTQTPRYLIKTRGQQVTLSCSPISGHRSVSWYQQTPGQGLQFLFEYFSETQRNKGNFPGRFSGRQFSNSRSEMNVSTLELGDSALYLCASSLAGVGGTEAFFGQGTRLTVV.

This clone was seen a few times. The chain joins TRBV4-1 to TRBJ1-5; D possibly corresponds to TRBD1 (6 bases). Germline CDR1 reads MGHRA; CDR2 reads YSYEKL. V was clipped by 1 base and J by 2 bases, with 9 bases between them. CDR3 length: 15 amino acids. The CDR3: CASSQVRGGNQPQHF. The CDR3 DNA follows: TGCGCCAGCAGCCAAGTCAGGGGTGGCAATCAGCCCCAGCATTTT.